The 15 T cell receptor beta chains reported below all come from one sample, sequenced in a study of regulatory T cells in long-lasting Graves disease. Researchers made TCR beta libraries by using iRepertoire HTBI primers and running Arm-PCR on CDR3 regions. TCRdb called the multiplex PCR reads again in MiXCR, with one record for every CDR3 protein. The sample lists around 400,000 distinct CDR3 sequences, roughly 25% occurring once. Time point here: persistent/refractory GD, antithyroid drugs over 5 years with positive TRAb. The TCR library was prepared using RNA isolated from PBMCs. The specimen was peripheral blood mononuclear cells (PBMCs), collected when the disease was refractory, from a patient treated with antithyroid drugs. The receptors were gathered from a middle-aged woman with Graves disease.

This clonotype is a singleton in its sample. The chain uses TRBV7-7 and TRBJ2-7; tentatively, D is TRBD2 (5 bases). This CDR3 region has 16 residues. The germline V gene has CDR1 SSHAT and CDR2 FNYEAQ (reference sequence). CDR3 in amino acids: CASARSLKGFSYEQYF. In DNA form, the CDR3 reads TGTGCTAGCGCGCGGAGTTTGAAGGGCTTCTCCTACGAGCAGTACTTC.

On this clonotype itself: A read error is likely here: a far larger clone is one base away. The chain joins TRBV2 to TRBJ2-2; a weak D match, TRBD2 (5 bases). The CDR3 sequence is 15 residues long. In germline, CDR1 is SNHLY, CDR2 FYNNEI. The ends were cut back, 5 bases at V and 1 base at J, with 11 bases in the middle. CDR3 sequence (DNA): TGTGCCAGCAGTCTCGGGATTCAGAACACCGGGGAGCTGTTTTTT. This translates into CASSLGIQNTGELFF.

This clonotype was recorded a few times. CDR3 sequence: CASTVRGRRTGELFF. In nucleotides, the CDR3 is TGTGCCAGTACCGTTCGGGGTAGAAGGACCGGGGAGCTGTTTTTT. The rearrangement joins TRBV19 to TRBJ2-2; possibly TRBD2 for D (5 bases). CDR3 length equals 15 residues. Trimming pared 7 bases from V and 5 bases from J, leaving 17 bases between. Germline V gene sequence: CDR1 LNHDA, CDR2 SQIVND (reference sequence).

The J gene is TRBJ2-1, the V gene TRBV2, with TRBD1 as a possible D gene (7 bases). Germline V gene sequence: CDR1 SNHLY, CDR2 FYNNEI. Trimming shortened V by 10 bases and J by 9 bases, and 22 bases separated the two germline ends. The CDR3 is 14 residues long. CDR3 in amino acids: CATSGGWGVREQFF. The CDR3 DNA follows: TGTGCCACCTCAGGGGGGTGGGGAGTCCGTGAGCAGTTCTTC.

This clonotype was observed a handful of times. The rearrangement uses TRBV12-3 or TRBV12-4 and TRBJ2-3; D could derive from TRBD1 or TRBD2 (5 bases each). The V and J ends lost 2 bases and 3 bases respectively, with 9 bases between them. This CDR3 is built from 14 residues. CDR3 in amino acids: CASSLLGETDTQYF. The CDR3 DNA is TGTGCCAGCAGTTTACTGGGGGAGACAGATACGCAGTATTTT.

The rearrangement joins TRBV5-1 to TRBJ1-1, with D tentatively TRBD1 (6 bases). Germline lookup yields CDR1 SGHRS and CDR2 YFSETQ. V lost 4 bases and J 0 bases, leaving 19 bases between the germline ends. This CDR3 has 17 residues. The CDR3 region has the DNA TGCGCCAGCAGCATCGTGTGGCGGGGGCGGCTGAACACTGAAGCTTTCTTT. The encoded protein is CASSIVWRGRLNTEAFF.

This clonotype has at least ten counts. This chain connects TRBV2 to TRBJ2-7; 8 bases map to TRBD2. V gave up 6 bases and J gave up 4 bases; unmatched junction bases: 8. Per the germline V gene, CDR1 is SNHLY and CDR2 is FYNNEI. The CDR3 is 14 residues long. The CDR3 sequence: CASREGLVGYEQYF. CDR3 sequence (DNA): TGTGCCAGCAGAGAGGGACTAGTAGGGTACGAGCAGTACTTC.

In this sample, this clonotype turned up many times. This chain links TRBV2 with TRBJ2-7; no reliable D call. Germline CDR1 and CDR2: SNHLY and FYNNEI. V lost 6 bases and J lost 3, with 18 bases in between. The CDR3 has 15 amino acids. CDR3 loop: CASRSLVSRGYEQYF. The CDR3 nucleotides are TGTGCCAGCAGGAGTCTTGTCAGCAGAGGCTACGAGCAGTACTTC. The full variable domain, with the rest looked up from reference TRBV2 and TRBJ2-7, is EPEVTQTPSHQVTQMGQEVILRCVPISNHLYFYWYRQILGQKVEFLVSFYNNEISEKSEIFDDQFSVERPDGSNFTLKIRSTKLEDSAMYFCASRSLVSRGYEQYFGPGTRLTVT.

This clonotype was seen a single time. A far larger clone is one nucleotide away, so this likely arose from a read error. V usage is TRBV28 and J usage is TRBJ1-1; TRBD1 aligns across 8 bases. The CDR3 extends over 18 amino acids. Germline-derived CDR1 and CDR2 are MDHEN and SYDVKM. Here the CDR3 DNA reads TGTGCCAGCAGTCTACCCCATCCCGGGACAGGTTCATCCTCACCCCCCCACTTT. It is translated as CASSLPHPGTGSSSPPHF. Full variable domain (rest looked up from reference TRBV28 and TRBJ1-1): DVKVTQSSRYLVKRTGEKVFLECVQDMDHENMFWYRQDPGLGLRLIYFSYDVKMKEKGDIPEGYSVSREKKERFSLILESASTNQTSMYLCASSLPHPGTGSSSPPHFGQGTRLTVV.

There are many counts of this clonotype. This chain joins TRBV11-2 and TRBJ1-1; D is unclear. Germline V gene data show CDR1 as SGHAT and CDR2 as FQNNGV. V lost 1 base to trimming and J lost 7 bases, with 7 bases between them. CDR3 length: 12 residues. The chain's CDR3 is CASSLGRFEAFF. The CDR3, as DNA: TGTGCCAGCAGCTTAGGACGGTTTGAAGCTTTCTTT.

This clonotype was detected a few times. The genes are TRBV6-5 and TRBJ2-5; D uncertain. CDR1 and CDR2 (germline): MNHEY, SVGAGI. The CDR3 covers 14 residues. Trimming took off 0 bases at V and 5 bases at J, with 10 bases between the two ends. DNA of the CDR3: TGTGCCAGCAGTTACTCGACGGTGGGGGAGACCCAGTACTTC. Amino acid sequence: CASSYSTVGETQYF.

Ten or more counts support this clonotype. The chain carries TRBV12-5 and TRBJ1-2, with 8 bases identical to TRBD1. Trimming removed 1 base from V and 6 bases from J; junction bases left unmatched: 13. Germline lookup yields CDR1 LGHNT and CDR2 FRNRAP. The CDR3 extends over 17 amino acids. CDR3 residues: CASGLDRTGWGWDGYTF. The DNA of the CDR3 is TGTGCTAGTGGTTTGGACCGGACAGGGTGGGGATGGGATGGCTACACCTTC.

This clonotype was counted at least ten times. This chain connects TRBV28 to TRBJ1-1; D is ambiguous. This CDR3 region has 12 residues. CDR1 and CDR2 (germline): MDHEN, SYDVKM. Between the trimmed V and J ends, which lost 3 bases and 6 bases, there was a span of 8 bases. In DNA form, the CDR3 reads TGTGCCAGCAGTTTCCCGGCACCTGAAGCTTTCTTT. It specifies CASSFPAPEAFF.

This clonotype was counted between two and nine times. The V gene is TRBV20-1, the J gene TRBJ1-1, with D maybe TRBD1 (5 bases). CDR3 length: 14 amino acids. V lost 3 bases, J lost 1 base, and 12 bases lay in between. CDR1 DFQATT and CDR2 SNEGSKA come from the germline V gene (reference sequence). This CDR3 reads CSASGTGENTEAFF. The CDR3 DNA reads as TGCAGTGCTAGTGGAACAGGAGAGAACACTGAAGCTTTCTTT.

This clonotype was seen a single time. The CDR3 protein is CASRRDHPMNTEAFF. CDR3 nucleotide sequence: TGTGCCAGTAGGAGGGACCACCCCATGAACACTGAAGCTTTCTTT. The J gene is TRBJ1-1, the V gene TRBV19; possibly TRBD1 for D (5 bases). The germline V gene encodes CDR1 LNHDA and CDR2 SQIVND (reference sequence). This CDR3 contains 15 residues. With 6 bases removed from V and 0 bases from J, the gap between germline ends came to 14 bases. The whole variable domain, filled in from reference TRBV19 and TRBJ1-1, reads DGGITQSPKYLFRKEGQNVTLSCEQNLNHDAMYWYRQDPGQGLRLIYYSQIVNDFQKGDIAEGYSVSREKKESFPLTVTSAQKNPTAFYLCASRRDHPMNTEAFFGQGTRLTVV.